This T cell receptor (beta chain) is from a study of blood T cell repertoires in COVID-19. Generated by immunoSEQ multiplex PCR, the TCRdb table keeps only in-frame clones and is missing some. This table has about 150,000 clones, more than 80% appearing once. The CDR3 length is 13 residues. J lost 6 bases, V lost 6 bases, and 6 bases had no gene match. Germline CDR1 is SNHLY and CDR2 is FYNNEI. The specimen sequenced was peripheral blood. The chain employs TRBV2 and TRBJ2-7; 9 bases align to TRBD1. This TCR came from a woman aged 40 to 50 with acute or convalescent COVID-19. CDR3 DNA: TGTGCCAGCAGCGGGACAGGGTCAAGCGAGCAGTACTTC. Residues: CASSGTGSSEQYF.